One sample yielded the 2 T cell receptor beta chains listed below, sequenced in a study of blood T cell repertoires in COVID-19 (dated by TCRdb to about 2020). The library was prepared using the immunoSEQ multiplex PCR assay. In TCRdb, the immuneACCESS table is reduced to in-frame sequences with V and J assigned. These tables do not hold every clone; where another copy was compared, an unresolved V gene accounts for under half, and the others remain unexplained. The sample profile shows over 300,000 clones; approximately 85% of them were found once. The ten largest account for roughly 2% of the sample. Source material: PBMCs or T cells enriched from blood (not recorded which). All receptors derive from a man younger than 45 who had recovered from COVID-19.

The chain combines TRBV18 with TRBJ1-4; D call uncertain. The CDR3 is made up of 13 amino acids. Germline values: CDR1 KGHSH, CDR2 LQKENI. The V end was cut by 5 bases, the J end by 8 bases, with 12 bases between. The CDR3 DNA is TGTGCCAGCTCATCGAACCGGGAGGAAAAACTGTTTTTT. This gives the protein CASSSNREEKLFF.

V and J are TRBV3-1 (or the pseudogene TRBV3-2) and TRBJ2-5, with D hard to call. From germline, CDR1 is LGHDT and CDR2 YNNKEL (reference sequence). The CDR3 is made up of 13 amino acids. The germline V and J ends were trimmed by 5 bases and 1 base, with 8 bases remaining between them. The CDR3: CASSFTVQETQYF. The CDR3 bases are TGTGCCAGCAGCTTCACGGTCCAAGAGACCCAGTACTTC.